This TCR beta chain came from a study of OX40 agonist ivuxolimab in advanced cancers. Overall study results and limits: Average numbers of expanded clones were greater in CD8+ T cells than in CD4+. Normalized expansion of T-cell clones was also low for some nonresponders.

Germline V gene sequence: CDR1 LNHDA, CDR2 SQIVND (reference sequence). Trimming cost V 5 bases and J 1 base, with 8 bases left between them. This CDR3 is built from 13 residues. Sequenced by immunoSEQ multiplex PCR; TCRdb stores in-frame clones only, minus some. The sample consists of more than 100,000 clones, roughly 91% of them appearing once. Details on this clone: Its matching antigen is unknown.

The chain has TRBV19 and TRBJ1-1; no clear D gene. The sequenced sample was CD4+ or CD8+ T cells sorted from blood, obtained in a trial of the OX40 agonist ivuxolimab. The sequence came from an adult with an advanced solid tumor such as melanoma, head and neck, liver or kidney cancer. DNA of the CDR3: TGTGCCAGTAGTCCCCCTTGGAACACTGAAGCTTTCTTT. Protein product: CASSPPWNTEAFF.